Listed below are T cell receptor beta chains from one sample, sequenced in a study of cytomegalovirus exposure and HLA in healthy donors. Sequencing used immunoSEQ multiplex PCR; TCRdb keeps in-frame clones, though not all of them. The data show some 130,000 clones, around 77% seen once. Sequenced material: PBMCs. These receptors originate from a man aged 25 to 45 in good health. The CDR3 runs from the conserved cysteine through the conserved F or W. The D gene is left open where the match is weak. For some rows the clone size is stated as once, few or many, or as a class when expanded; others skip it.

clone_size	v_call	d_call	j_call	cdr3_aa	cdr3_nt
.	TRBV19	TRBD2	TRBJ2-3	CAKAPTSPRPDTQYF	TGTGCCAAGGCCCCGACTAGCCCCCGTCCAGATACGCAGTATTTT
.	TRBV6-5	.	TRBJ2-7	CASSYLVGAQYEQYF	TGTGCCAGCAGTTACCTAGTTGGGGCCCAATACGAGCAGTACTTC
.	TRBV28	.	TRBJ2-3	CASSSTPAVAKSTDTQYF	TGTGCCAGCAGTTCCACCCCCGCGGTAGCGAAATCCACAGATACGCAGTATTTT
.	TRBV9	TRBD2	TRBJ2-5	CASSEGLAEGPQETQYF	TGTGCCAGCAGCGAGGGACTAGCGGAGGGACCACAAGAGACCCAGTACTTC
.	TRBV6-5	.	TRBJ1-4	CASSQVGGGGEKLFF	TGTGCCAGCAGCCAGGTGGGCGGCGGAGGTGAAAAACTGTTTTTT
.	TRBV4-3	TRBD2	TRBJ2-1	CASSPTSGRSYNEQFF	TGCGCCAGCAGCCCCACTAGCGGGAGGTCCTACAATGAGCAGTTCTTC
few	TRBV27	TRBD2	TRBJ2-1	CASTSSSGSNEQFF	TGTGCCAGCACCAGCTCTAGCGGGAGTAATGAGCAGTTCTTC
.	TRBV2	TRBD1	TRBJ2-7	CASSPTGLPYEQYF	TGTGCCAGCAGTCCGACAGGGTTACCCTACGAGCAGTACTTC
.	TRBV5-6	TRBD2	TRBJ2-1	CASSLSGRVLYNEQFF	TGTGCCAGCAGCTTGAGCGGGAGGGTCCTCTACAATGAGCAGTTCTTC
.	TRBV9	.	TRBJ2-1	CASKKGELDNEQFF	TGTGCCAGTAAAAAGGGGGAATTGGACAATGAGCAGTTCTTC
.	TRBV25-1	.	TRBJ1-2	CASSSGGNGGYTF	TGTGCCAGCAGCAGTGGGGGGAACGGGGGCTACACCTTC
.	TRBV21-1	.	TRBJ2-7	CASSKIRDIASYEQYF	TGTGCCAGCAGCAAAATCCGGGACATAGCTTCCTACGAGCAGTACTTC
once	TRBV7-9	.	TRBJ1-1	CASTNRVNTEAFF	TGTGCCAGCACTAACAGGGTGAACACTGAAGCTTTCTTT
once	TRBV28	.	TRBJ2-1	CASSHLREQFF	TGTGCCAGCAGCCACCTCAGGGAGCAGTTCTTC
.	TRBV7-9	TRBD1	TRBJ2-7	CASSHRQGIYEQYF	TGTGCCAGCAGCCATCGACAGGGGATTTACGAGCAGTACTTC
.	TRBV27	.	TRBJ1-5	CASSLRWSPAGNQPQHF	TGTGCCAGCAGTTTAAGGTGGAGTCCGGCGGGCAATCAGCCCCAGCATTTT
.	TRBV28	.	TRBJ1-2	CASSLGGTYGYTF	TGTGCCAGCAGTTTAGGGGGGACCTATGGCTACACCTTC
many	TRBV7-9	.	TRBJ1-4	CASRLESEKLFF	TGTGCCAGCAGGCTTGAGAGTGAAAAACTGTTTTTT
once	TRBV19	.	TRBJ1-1	CASSIGPRGTEAFF	TGTGCCAGTAGTATAGGCCCCAGGGGCACTGAAGCTTTCTTT
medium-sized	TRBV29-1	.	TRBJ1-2	CSVEVDNGYTF	TGCAGCGTGGAGGTAGACAATGGCTACACCTTC
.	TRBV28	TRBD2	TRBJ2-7	CASTRRGAGSYEQYF	TGTGCCAGCACCCGGCGGGGGGCAGGTTCCTACGAGCAGTACTTC
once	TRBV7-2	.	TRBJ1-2	CASTPRVPYYGYTF	TGTGCCAGCACCCCCAGGGTCCCGTACTATGGCTACACCTTC
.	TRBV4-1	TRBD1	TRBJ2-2	CASGSQGALFTGELFF	TGCGCCAGCGGGTCTCAGGGGGCTCTTTTCACCGGGGAGCTGTTTTTT
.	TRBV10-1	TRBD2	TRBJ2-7	CASSDSGRSHEQYF	TGCGCCAGCAGTGATAGCGGGAGATCCCACGAGCAGTACTTC
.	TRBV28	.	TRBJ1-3	CASRDSSSGNTIYF	TGTGCCAGCAGGGACTCGTCCTCTGGAAACACCATATATTTT